This paragraph covers one TCR beta chain sequence. Its antigen is undetermined. The record originates from a study of radiation and T cells in renal cell carcinoma. Whole-study results and caveats: In blood, top tumor clones expanded by 2 weeks, shrinking by 4. Without pretreatment biopsies, baseline tumor clonotype presence was undetermined.

The time point was: blood 2 weeks post-SBRT. Treatment noted: 15 Gy SBRT to primary tumor, nephrectomy 4 weeks later. After SBRT, blood was collected at 2 and 4 weeks, plus baseline. This renal cell carcinoma was of the clear cell type. Method: immunoSEQ multiplex PCR; TCRdb's copy keeps in-frame clones and lacks some. Of approximately 120,000 clones listed, around 85% were seen once; the top ten hold 5.8%. The germline gives CDR1 SEHNR, CDR2 FQNEAQ (reference sequence). The CDR3 extends over 18 amino acids. V dropped 1 base and J dropped 1 base, with 19 bases sitting between them. This chain connects TRBV7-9 to TRBJ2-5; D gene uncertain. This TCR was sampled from a man between 50 and 59 years old with renal cell carcinoma. The material sequenced was blood, taken from a patient whose treatment included radiotherapy and nephrectomy. The CDR3 region has the DNA TGTGCCAGCAGCTTAGAATACTCCCTTAGGGTAGGCCAAGAGACCCAGTACTTC. Translated: CASSLEYSLRVGQETQYF.